The TCR beta chain described here comes from a study of neurological immune-mediated disorders. Study background: The approximately 34 multiple sclerosis patients comprised about 31 that were relapsing-remitting and 3 that were secondary progressive.

A 10-nucleotide random UMI tagged transcripts in template-switch 5'RACE cDNA synthesis. TCRdb re-derived calls from the 5' RACE reads in MiXCR, one entry per CDR3 protein. This table has roughly 60,000 distinct CDR3 sequences, 3.5% to 4% appearing once. Study outcomes and limitations: No sharing of CDR3 amino acid sequences was observed among expanded clones across subjects, suggesting private repertoires in all groups. Neither clinical nor MRI features were associated with the multiple sclerosis repertoire cluster.

This clonotype came up many times. Antigen specificity is unknown. The sequencing sample was made of CD4+ T cells from blood. This sequence originates from a woman between 40 and 55 years old with multiple sclerosis.

The DNA for the CDR3 is TGTGCCAGCAGCTTCCGGGACAGGGTTTCACCCCTCCACTTT. Its translation: CASSFRDRVSPLHF. This chain links TRBV7-9 with TRBJ1-6; TRBD1 agrees at 9 bases. There are 14 residues in the CDR3. Germline V CDR1 and CDR2: SEHNR, FQNEAQ (reference sequence). Unmatched junction bases numbered 3, after V lost 3 bases and J lost 9 bases.